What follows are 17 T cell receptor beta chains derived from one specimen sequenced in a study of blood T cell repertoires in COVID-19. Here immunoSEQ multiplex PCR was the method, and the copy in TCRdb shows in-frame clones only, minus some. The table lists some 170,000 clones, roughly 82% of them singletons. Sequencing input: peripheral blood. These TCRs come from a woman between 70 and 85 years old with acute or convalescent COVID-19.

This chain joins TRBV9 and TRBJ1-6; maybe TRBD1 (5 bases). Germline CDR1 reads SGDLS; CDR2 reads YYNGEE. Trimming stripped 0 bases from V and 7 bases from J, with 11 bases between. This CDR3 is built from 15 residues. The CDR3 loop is CASSVAQGRNSPLHF. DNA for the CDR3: TGTGCCAGCAGCGTAGCCCAGGGCAGGAATTCACCCCTCCACTTT.

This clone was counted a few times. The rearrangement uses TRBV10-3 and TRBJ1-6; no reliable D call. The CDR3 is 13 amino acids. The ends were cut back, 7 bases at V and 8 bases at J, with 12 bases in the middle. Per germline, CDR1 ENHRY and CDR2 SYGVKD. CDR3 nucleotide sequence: TGTGCCATCACGGTCGGGGTTGATTCACCCCTCCACTTT. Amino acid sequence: CAITVGVDSPLHF.

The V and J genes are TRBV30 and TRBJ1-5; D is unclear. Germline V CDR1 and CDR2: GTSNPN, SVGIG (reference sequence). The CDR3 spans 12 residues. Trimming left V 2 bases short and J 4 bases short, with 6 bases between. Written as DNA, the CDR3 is TGTGCCTGGAGTAGAACAAATCAGCCCCAGCATTTT. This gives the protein CAWSRTNQPQHF.

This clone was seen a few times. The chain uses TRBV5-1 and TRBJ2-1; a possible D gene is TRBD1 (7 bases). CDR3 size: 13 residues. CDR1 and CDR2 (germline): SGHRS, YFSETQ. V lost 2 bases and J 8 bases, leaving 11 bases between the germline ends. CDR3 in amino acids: CASSLTGDYEQFF. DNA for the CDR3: TGCGCCAGCAGCTTAACAGGGGACTATGAGCAGTTCTTC. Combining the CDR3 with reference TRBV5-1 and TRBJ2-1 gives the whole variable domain KAGVTQTPRYLIKTRGQQVTLSCSPISGHRSVSWYQQTPGQGLQFLFEYFSETQRNKGNFPGRFSGRQFSNSRSEMNVSTLELGDSALYLCASSLTGDYEQFFGPGTRLTVL.

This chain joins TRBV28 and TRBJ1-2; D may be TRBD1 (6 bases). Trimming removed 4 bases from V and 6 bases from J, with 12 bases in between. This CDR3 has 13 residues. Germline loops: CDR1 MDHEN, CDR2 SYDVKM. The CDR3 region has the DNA TGTGCCAGCAGTTCCCAGGGGCGGGATGGCTACACCTTC. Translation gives CASSSQGRDGYTF.

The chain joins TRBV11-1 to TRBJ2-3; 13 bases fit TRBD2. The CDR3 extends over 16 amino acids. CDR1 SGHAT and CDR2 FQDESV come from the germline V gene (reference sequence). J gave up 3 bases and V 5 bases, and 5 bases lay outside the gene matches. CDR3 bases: TGTGCCAGCAGCCCCCCGGGACTAGCGGGGACAGATACGCAGTATTTT. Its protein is CASSPPGLAGTDTQYF.

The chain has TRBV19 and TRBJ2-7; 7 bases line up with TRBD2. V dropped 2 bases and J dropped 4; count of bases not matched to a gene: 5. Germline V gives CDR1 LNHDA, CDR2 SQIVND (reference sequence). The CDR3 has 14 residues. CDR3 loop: CASSIRLAEYEQYF. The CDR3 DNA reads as TGTGCCAGTAGTATACGACTAGCAGAATACGAGCAGTACTTC.

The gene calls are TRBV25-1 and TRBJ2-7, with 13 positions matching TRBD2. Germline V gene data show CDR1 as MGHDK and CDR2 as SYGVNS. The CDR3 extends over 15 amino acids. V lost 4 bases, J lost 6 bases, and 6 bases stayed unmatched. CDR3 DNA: TGTGCCAGCAGTGGTTGGACTAGCGGGAGTGGCGAGCAGTACTTC. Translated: CASSGWTSGSGEQYF.

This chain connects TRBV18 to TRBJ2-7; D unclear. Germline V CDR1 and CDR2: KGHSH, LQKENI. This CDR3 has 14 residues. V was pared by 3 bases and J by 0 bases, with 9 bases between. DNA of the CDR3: TGTGCCAGCTCACCCGAACGGTTCTCCTACGAGCAGTACTTC. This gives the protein CASSPERFSYEQYF.

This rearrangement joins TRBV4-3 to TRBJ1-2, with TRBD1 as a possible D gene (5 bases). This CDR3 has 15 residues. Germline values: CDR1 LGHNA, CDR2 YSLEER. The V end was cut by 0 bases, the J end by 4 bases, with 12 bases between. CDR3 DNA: TGCGCCAGCAGCCAAGAATTCAGGGAAGCCTATGGCTACACCTTC. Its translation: CASSQEFREAYGYTF.

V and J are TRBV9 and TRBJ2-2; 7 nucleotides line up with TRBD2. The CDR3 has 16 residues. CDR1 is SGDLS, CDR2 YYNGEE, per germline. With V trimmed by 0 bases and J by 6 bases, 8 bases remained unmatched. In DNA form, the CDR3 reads TGTGCCAGCAGCGTAGTCGCGGATGGGGGGGCCGGGGAGCTGTTTTTT. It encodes CASSVVADGGAGELFF.

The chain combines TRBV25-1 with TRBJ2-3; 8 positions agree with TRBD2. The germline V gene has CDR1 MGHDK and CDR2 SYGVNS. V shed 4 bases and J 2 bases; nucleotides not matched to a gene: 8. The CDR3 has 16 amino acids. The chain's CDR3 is CASSGRTSLFTDTQYF. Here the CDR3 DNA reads TGTGCCAGCAGTGGGCGGACTAGCCTATTCACAGATACGCAGTATTTT. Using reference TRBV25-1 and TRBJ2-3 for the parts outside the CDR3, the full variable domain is EADIYQTPRYLVIGTGKKITLECSQTMGHDKMYWYQQDPGMELHLIHYSYGVNSTEKGDLSSESTVSRIRTEHFPLTLESARPSHTSQYLCASSGRTSLFTDTQYFGPGTRLTVL.

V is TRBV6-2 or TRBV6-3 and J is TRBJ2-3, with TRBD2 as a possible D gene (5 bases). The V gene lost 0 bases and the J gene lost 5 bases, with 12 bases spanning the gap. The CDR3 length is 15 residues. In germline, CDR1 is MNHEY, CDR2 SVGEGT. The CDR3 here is CASSYSRGRGDTQYF. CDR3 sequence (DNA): TGTGCCAGCAGTTACTCTAGAGGGAGAGGAGATACGCAGTATTTT.

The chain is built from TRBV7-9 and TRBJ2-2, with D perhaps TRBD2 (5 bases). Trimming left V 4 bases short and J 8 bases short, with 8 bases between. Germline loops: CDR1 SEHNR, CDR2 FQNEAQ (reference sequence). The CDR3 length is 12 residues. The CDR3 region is CASSSGSGELFF. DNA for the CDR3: TGTGCCAGCAGCTCGGGGTCGGGGGAGCTGTTTTTT.

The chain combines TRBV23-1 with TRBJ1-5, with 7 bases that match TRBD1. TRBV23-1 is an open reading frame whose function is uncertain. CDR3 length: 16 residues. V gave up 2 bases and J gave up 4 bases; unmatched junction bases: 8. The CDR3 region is CASSQNPGGLNQPQHF. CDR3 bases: TGCGCCAGCAGTCAAAATCCAGGGGGTTTGAATCAGCCCCAGCATTTT.

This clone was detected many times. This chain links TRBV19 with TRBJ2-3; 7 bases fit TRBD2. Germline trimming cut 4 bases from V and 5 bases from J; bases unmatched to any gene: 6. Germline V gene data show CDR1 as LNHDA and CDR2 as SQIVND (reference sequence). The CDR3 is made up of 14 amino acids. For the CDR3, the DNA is TGTGCCAGTAGTAGCGGGAGTAGAGGAGATACGCAGTATTTT. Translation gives CASSSGSRGDTQYF.

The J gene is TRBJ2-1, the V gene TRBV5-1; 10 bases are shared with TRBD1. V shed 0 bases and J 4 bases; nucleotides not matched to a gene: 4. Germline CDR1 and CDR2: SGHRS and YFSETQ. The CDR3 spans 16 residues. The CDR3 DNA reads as TGCGCCAGCAGCTTGGCTAGGACAGGGGGATACAATGAGCAGTTCTTC. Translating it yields CASSLARTGGYNEQFF.